The 16 T cell receptor beta chains below all came from one sample that was sequenced in a study of a mutant IDH1 vaccine in newly diagnosed glioma. These receptors have no known antigen. Sequencing was performed with immunoSEQ multiplex PCR; in TCRdb, only in-frame clones are kept and a portion is missing. This table holds around 60,000 clones, roughly 84% found once. As for time point: week 23, last vaccination. Vaccine doses each comprised 300 ug of mutant IDH1 20-mer peptide, with topical imiquimod. Sequenced material: PBMCs, taken from a glioma patient whose treatment included an IDH1 peptide vaccine. The receptors were gathered from a man under 40 with glioma.

The chain joins TRBV28 to TRBJ2-7; 10 bases map to TRBD1. The CDR3 loop spans 14 amino acids. Looked up from germline, CDR1 is MDHEN and CDR2 is SYDVKM. The trim removed 6 bases at V and 2 bases at J, leaving 4 bases unmatched. The CDR3 DNA sequence: TGTGCCAGCAGAGCGACAGGGGGCCCCTACGAGCAGTACTTC. Its translation is CASRATGGPYEQYF.

The chain recombines TRBV5-1 with TRBJ2-5; 10 bases are shared with TRBD2. The junction had 11 bases not matched to a gene; V was cut back by 4 bases and J by 14 bases. This CDR3 spans 13 amino acids. Germline lookup yields CDR1 SGHRS and CDR2 YFSETQ. CDR3 sequence (DNA): TGCGCCAGCAGCGGAGGCACTAGCGGGGCCCCTTACTTC. This gives the protein CASSGGTSGAPYF.

This clone came up once. The rearrangement links TRBV6-5 to TRBJ2-7; D possibly matches TRBD1 or TRBD2 (6 bases each). CDR3 size: 12 residues. The V gene's germline CDR1 is MNHEY and CDR2 SVGAGI. V was pared by 8 bases and J by 3 bases, with 11 bases between. CDR3 in amino acids: CASQRGDYEQYF. CDR3 nucleotides: TGTGCCAGCCAGAGGGGGGACTACGAGCAGTACTTC.

The chain employs TRBV19 and TRBJ2-2; 9 positions match TRBD2. The germline V gene has CDR1 LNHDA and CDR2 SQIVND (reference sequence). The CDR3 extends over 19 amino acids. Trimming took 6 bases from V and 0 from J; bases not matched to a gene: 14. The CDR3: CASRGWSGTSSANTGELFF. The CDR3 nucleotides read TGTGCCAGTAGGGGGTGGTCCGGGACTAGCAGCGCGAACACCGGGGAGCTGTTTTTT.

This rearrangement joins TRBV6-1 to TRBJ2-1, with a weak D call TRBD2 (6 bases). The CDR3 extends over 15 amino acids. V was pared by 5 bases and J by 8 bases, with 19 bases between. Germline loops: CDR1 MNHNS, CDR2 SASEGT. CDR3 in amino acids: CASSTEAGGYDEQFF. The CDR3 region has the DNA TGTGCCAGCAGTACGGAAGCCGGAGGGTACGATGAGCAGTTCTTC.

The CDR3 sequence: CASSFLAGYNEQFF. The CDR3 DNA sequence: TGTGCCAGCAGCTTCCTAGCGGGGTACAATGAGCAGTTCTTC. The genes are TRBV7-2 and TRBJ2-1; TRBD2 agrees at 9 bases. CDR1 is SGHTA, CDR2 FQGNSA, per germline. Germline trimming cut 3 bases from V and 4 bases from J; bases unmatched to any gene: 1. The CDR3 length is 14 residues. The whole variable domain, remainder taken from reference TRBV7-2 and TRBJ2-1, is GAGVSQSPSNKVTEKGKDVELRCDPISGHTALYWYRQSLGQGLEFLIYFQGNSAPDKSGLPSDRFSAERTGGSVSTLTIQRTQQEDSAVYLCASSFLAGYNEQFFGPGTRLTVL.

The chain is built from TRBV28 and TRBJ1-2; D may be TRBD1 (5 bases). V dropped 11 bases and J dropped 4 bases, with 14 bases sitting between them. The CDR3 runs 12 residues. Germline V gene sequence: CDR1 MDHEN, CDR2 SYDVKM. In DNA, the CDR3 is TGTGCCGGGGGAAGGGCTCTCTATGGCTACACCTTC. Encoded protein: CAGGRALYGYTF.

This clone was observed a single time. This sequence joins TRBV10-2 and TRBJ2-7, with no clear D. CDR3 length: 11 amino acids. CDR1 is WSHSY and CDR2 is SAAADI in the germline V gene. The germline V and J ends were trimmed by 4 bases and 2 bases, with 3 bases remaining between them. CDR3 sequence: CASSAPYEQYF. The CDR3 nucleotides are TGCGCCAGCAGTGCCCCCTACGAGCAGTACTTC.

The gene calls are TRBV15 and TRBJ2-2; 7 bases align to TRBD2. With 1 base clipped from V and 4 bases from J, the junction kept 3 bases outside the gene matches. This CDR3 contains 15 residues. CDR1 and CDR2 (germline): LNHNV, YYDKDF (reference sequence). Written as DNA, the CDR3 is TGTGCCACCAGCAGAGGAGGGAGGGCCACCGGGGAGCTGTTTTTT. This gives the protein CATSRGGRATGELFF. Looking up the rest from reference TRBV15 and TRBJ2-2 gives the full variable domain: DAMVIQNPRYQVTQFGKPVTLSCSQTLNHNVMYWYQQKSSQAPKLLFHYYDKDFNNEADTPDNFQSRRPNTSFCFLDIRSPGLGDTAMYLCATSRGGRATGELFFGEGSRLTVL.

The chain links TRBV2 to TRBJ1-2; maybe TRBD1 (6 bases). V lost 6 bases and J 4 bases, leaving 12 bases between the germline ends. The germline CDR1 and CDR2 sequences are SNHLY and FYNNEI. The CDR3 length is 13 residues. The CDR3 here is CASRGDKVYGYTF. In DNA, the CDR3 is TGTGCCAGCAGGGGGGACAAGGTCTATGGCTACACCTTC.

The J gene is TRBJ2-5, the V gene TRBV4-1; TRBD2 matches 8 bases. The end of the DNA fits TRBJ2-7 better, so the J call may be wrong. Germline-derived CDR1 and CDR2 are MGHRA and YSYEKL. The CDR3 is made up of 16 amino acids. The CDR3 here is CASSQETGGFPYEQYF. The CDR3 DNA follows: TGCGCCAGCAGCCAAGAGACGGGAGGGTTCCCCTACGAGCAGTACTTC.

The chain is built from TRBV11-2 and TRBJ1-6; possible D gene TRBD1, 5 bases. The CDR3 spans 12 residues. The germline gives CDR1 SGHAT, CDR2 FQNNGV. V lost 3 bases and J 13 bases, leaving 10 bases between the germline ends. The CDR3 here is CASSLSRAPLHF. The DNA for the CDR3 is TGTGCCAGCAGCTTGTCCAGGGCCCCCCTCCACTTT.

This chain links TRBV10-3 with TRBJ1-2; possibly TRBD1 for D (5 bases). Trimming pared 6 bases from V and 5 bases from J, leaving 16 bases between. Per germline, CDR1 ENHRY and CDR2 SYGVKD. CDR3 size: 14 residues. This chain's CDR3 is CAISISGGAYGYTF. The CDR3 DNA reads as TGTGCCATCAGCATAAGTGGCGGGGCATATGGCTACACCTTC.

The chain is built from TRBV7-8 and TRBJ1-3, with unresolved D. The CDR3 loop spans 15 amino acids. V was clipped by 1 base and J by 0 bases, with 7 bases between them. The germline V gene has CDR1 SGHVS and CDR2 FQNEAQ. The chain's CDR3 is CASSLEGSSGNTIYF. The CDR3, as DNA: TGTGCCAGCAGCTTAGAGGGCAGCTCTGGAAACACCATATATTTT.

This clone came up once. The chain employs TRBV10-2 and TRBJ2-5; TRBD1 agrees at 9 bases. The end of the DNA aligns better with TRBJ2-7, so the J call may be wrong. Per the germline V gene, CDR1 is WSHSY and CDR2 is SAAADI. This CDR3 region has 14 residues. CDR3 DNA sequence: TGCGCCAGCAGTTGGGGACAGGGTACTTACGAGCAGTACTTC. It translates to CASSWGQGTYEQYF.

The chain couples TRBV10-1 to TRBJ1-1; D remains unclear. Trimming left V 11 bases short and J 5 bases short, with 39 bases between. The CDR3 has 20 amino acids. Germline values: CDR1 WNHNN, CDR2 SYGVQD (reference sequence). The CDR3 bases are TGCGCCCCCCTTTCGGAGACGATCAGGAGTTCCTCCCCAATTACGACTGAAGCTTTCTTT. Protein: CAPLSETIRSSSPITTEAFF.